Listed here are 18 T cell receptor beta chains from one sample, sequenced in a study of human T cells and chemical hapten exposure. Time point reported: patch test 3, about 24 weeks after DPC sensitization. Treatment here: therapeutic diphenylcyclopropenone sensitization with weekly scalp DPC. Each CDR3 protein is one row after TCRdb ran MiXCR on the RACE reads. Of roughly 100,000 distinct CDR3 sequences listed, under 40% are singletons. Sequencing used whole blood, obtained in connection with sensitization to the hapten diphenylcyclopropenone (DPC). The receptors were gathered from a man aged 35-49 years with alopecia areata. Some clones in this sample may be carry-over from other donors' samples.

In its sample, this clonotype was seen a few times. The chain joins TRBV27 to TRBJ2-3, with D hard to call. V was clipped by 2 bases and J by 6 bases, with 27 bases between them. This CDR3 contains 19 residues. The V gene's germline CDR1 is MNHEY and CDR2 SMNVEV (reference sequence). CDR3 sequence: CASSLPSFETRINKDTQYF. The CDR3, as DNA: TGTGCCAGCAGTTTACCGTCTTTCGAGACCCGGATTAACAAGGATACGCAGTATTTT.

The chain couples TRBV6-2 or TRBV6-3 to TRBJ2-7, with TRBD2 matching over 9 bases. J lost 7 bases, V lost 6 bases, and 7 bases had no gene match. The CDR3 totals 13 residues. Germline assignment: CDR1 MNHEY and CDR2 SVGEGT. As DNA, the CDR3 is TGTGCCAGCAGCGGGACTAGCTTGGGGGAGCAGTACTTC. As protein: CASSGTSLGEQYF.

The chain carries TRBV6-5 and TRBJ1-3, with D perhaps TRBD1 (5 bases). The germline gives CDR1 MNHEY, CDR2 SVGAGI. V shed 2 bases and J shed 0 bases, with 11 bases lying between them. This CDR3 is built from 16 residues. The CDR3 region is CASSYDSPSSGNTIYF. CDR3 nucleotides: TGTGCCAGCAGTTACGACAGCCCGAGCTCTGGAAACACCATATATTTT.

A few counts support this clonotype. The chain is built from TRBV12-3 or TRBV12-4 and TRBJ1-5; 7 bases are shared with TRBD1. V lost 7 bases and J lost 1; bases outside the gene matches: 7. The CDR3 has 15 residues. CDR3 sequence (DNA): TGTGCCAGCACCTTTTCGGACAGGAGCAATCAGCCCCAGCATTTT. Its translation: CASTFSDRSNQPQHF.

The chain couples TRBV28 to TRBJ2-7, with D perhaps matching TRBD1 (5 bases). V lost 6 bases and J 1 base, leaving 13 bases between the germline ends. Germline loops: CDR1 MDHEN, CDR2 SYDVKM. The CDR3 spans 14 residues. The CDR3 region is CASSVPTASYEQYF. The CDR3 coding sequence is TGTGCCAGCAGCGTACCGACAGCATCCTACGAGCAGTACTTC.

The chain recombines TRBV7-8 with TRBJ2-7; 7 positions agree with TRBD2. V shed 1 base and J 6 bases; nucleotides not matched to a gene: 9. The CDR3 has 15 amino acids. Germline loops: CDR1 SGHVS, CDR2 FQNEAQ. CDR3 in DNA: TGTGCCAGCAGCTTAGTGATGGGAGGGTTGCGCGAGCAGTACTTC. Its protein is CASSLVMGGLREQYF. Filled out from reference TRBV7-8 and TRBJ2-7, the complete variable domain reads GAGVSQSPRYKVAKRGQDVALRCDPISGHVSLFWYQQALGQGPEFLTYFQNEAQLDKSGLPSDRFFAERPEGSVSTLKIQRTQQEDSAVYLCASSLVMGGLREQYFGPGTRLTVT.

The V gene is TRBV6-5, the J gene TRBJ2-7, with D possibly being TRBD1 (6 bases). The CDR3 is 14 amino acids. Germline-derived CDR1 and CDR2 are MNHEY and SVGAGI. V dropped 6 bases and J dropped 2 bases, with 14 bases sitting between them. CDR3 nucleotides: TGTGCCAGCAGCCGAACAGGGTTACCCTACGAGCAGTACTTC. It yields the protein CASSRTGLPYEQYF.

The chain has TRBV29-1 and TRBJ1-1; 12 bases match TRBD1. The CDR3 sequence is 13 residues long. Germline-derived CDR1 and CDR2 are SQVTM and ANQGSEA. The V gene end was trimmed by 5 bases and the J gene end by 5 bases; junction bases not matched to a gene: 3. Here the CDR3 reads CSVPGQGATEAFF. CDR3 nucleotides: TGCAGCGTTCCGGGACAGGGGGCTACTGAAGCTTTCTTT.

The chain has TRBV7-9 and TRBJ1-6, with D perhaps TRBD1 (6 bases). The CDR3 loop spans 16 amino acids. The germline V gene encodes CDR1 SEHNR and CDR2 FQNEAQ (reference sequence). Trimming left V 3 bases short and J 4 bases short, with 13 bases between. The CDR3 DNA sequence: TGTGCCAGCAGCTTGTCCGACAGGATATATAATTCACCCCTCCACTTT. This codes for CASSLSDRIYNSPLHF.

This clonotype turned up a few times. The CDR3 region is CASSRGGGKELAEQYV. CDR3 nucleotides: TGTGCCAGCAGCCGAGGAGGAGGGAAGGAACTTGCCGAGCAGTACGTC. The rearrangement uses TRBV7-2 and TRBJ2-7; D may be TRBD2 (6 bases). Germline CDR1 is SGHTA and CDR2 is FQGNSA. Deletions cut 5 bases from V and 6 bases from J, with 23 bases between. CDR3 length: 16 amino acids.

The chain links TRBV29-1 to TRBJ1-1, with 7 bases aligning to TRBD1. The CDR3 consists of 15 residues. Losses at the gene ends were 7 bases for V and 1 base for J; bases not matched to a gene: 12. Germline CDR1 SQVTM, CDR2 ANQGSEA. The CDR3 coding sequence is TGCAGCGCCCGAAAACCGGACAGGACGAACACTGAAGCTTTCTTT. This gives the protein CSARKPDRTNTEAFF.

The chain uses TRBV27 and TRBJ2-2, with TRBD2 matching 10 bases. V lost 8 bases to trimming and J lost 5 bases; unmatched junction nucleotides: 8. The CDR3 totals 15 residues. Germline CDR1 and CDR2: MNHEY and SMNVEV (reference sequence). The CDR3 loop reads CASSASGSWTGELFF. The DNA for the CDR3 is TGTGCCAGCTCAGCTAGCGGGAGTTGGACCGGGGAGCTGTTTTTT.

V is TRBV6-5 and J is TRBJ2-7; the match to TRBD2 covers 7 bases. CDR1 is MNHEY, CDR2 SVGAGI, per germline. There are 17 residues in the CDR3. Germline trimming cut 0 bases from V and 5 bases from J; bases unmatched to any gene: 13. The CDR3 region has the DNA TGTGCCAGCAGTTACTCCGCGGGAGCAGAAACAGGCGACGAGCAGTACTTC. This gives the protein CASSYSAGAETGDEQYF.

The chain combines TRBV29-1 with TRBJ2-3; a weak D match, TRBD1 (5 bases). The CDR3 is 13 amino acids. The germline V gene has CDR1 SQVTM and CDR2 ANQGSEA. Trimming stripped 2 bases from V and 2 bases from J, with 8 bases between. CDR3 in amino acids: CSVEIGATDTQYF. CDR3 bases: TGCAGCGTTGAAATTGGGGCCACAGATACGCAGTATTTT.

Here the CDR3 DNA reads TGTGCCAGCAGTTTCGCGGGAGGACCCTACGAGCAGTACGTC. It encodes CASSFAGGPYEQYV. The rearrangement joins TRBV28 to TRBJ2-7; 8 nucleotides line up with TRBD2. V was clipped by 3 bases and J by 2 bases; unmatched bases: 3. CDR3 length: 14 amino acids. CDR1 MDHEN and CDR2 SYDVKM come from the germline V gene.

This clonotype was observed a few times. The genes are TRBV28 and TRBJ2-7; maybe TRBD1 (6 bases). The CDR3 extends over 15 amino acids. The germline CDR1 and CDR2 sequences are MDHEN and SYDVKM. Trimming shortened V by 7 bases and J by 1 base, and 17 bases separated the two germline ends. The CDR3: CASTTTGPVSYEQYV. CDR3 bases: TGTGCCAGCACCACTACAGGGCCCGTGTCCTACGAGCAGTACGTC.

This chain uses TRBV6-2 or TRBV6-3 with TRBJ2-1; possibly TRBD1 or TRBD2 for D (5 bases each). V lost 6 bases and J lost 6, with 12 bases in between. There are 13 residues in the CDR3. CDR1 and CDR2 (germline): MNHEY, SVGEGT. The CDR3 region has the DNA TGTGCCAGCAGCCACGGGGCTGTCAATGAGCAGTTCTTC. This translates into CASSHGAVNEQFF.

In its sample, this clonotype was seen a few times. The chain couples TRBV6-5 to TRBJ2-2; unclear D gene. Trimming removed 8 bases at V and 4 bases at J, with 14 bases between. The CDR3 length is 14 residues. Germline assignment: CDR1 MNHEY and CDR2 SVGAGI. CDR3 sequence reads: CASWNGAITGELFF. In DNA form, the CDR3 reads TGTGCCAGCTGGAACGGTGCGATCACCGGGGAGCTGTTTTTT.